This paragraph covers one T cell receptor beta chain sequence. What this receptor recognizes is not known. No qualities accompany the bases; no much larger clone lies one base away. This entry belongs to a study of blood T cell repertoires in COVID-19 (dated by TCRdb to 2018 to 2020). Background for the entire study: Samples covering the acute and convalescent phases of COVID-19 were provided by collaborators in the United States, Italy and Spain. Sample metadata almost always included a de-identified subject ID, COVID-19 status, age in years and sex. The repertoires were released in a freely available public database meant as a resource for research on the immune response to SARS-CoV-2. The samples were drawn from two sources: the first 160 participants of the ongoing ImmuneRACE study, and fewer than 1,500 subjects contributed by 6 global collaborators. Where available, HLA class I and class II types were taken from metadata supplied by the sample provider and were not determined by assay-based typing. Subjects who had been exposed to COVID-19, were actively infected with it, or had recovered from it provided the deeply sampled blood TCRbeta repertoires that made up the dataset. The material from the prospective study consisted of cDNA or gDNA derived from T cells, B-cell-depleted T cells, or PBMCs. Beyond this particular receptor, the publication reports: Clinical and demographic metadata were provided uncurated, with the amount varying by source and participant.

CDR1 MDHEN and CDR2 SYDVKM were looked up in the germline V gene. The V and J ends are trimmed by 5 bases and 7 bases, leaving 17 bases between them. Counted from cysteine to phenylalanine, this CDR3 has 14 amino acids. Kept here is only the CDR3 DNA, which spans 42 bases and is read in frame from base 1. Collaborating institutions collected whole blood in K2EDTA tubes following their own protocols. Collaborator samples were shipped for TCRbeta analysis as frozen whole blood, isolated PBMCs, or DNA extracted from either sample type. TCRbeta CDR3 regions were amplified from genomic DNA using the immunoSEQ Assay, a bias-controlled multiplex PCR. As for the authors' bioinformatics: Nucleated cell counts per sample were estimated from amplification of reference gene primers within the assay. To quantify the absolute abundance of each unique TCRbeta CDR3 rearrangement, sequence reads were collapsed and filtered. Productive Simpson clonality was computed per sample as the square root of Simpson's diversity index over productive rearrangements. This immuneACCESS table, as held by TCRdb, lists in-frame sequences with V and J called but not all clones. Of the missing ones, under half trace to an unresolved V gene in checked studies; the others have no known cause. The V and J calls and clone size are taken from that table; D and trimming were inferred from the DNA. Here the sample has fewer than 110,000 clones; about 89% occur a single time. The ten largest clonotypes hold about 3.5% of the sample.

The chain was built from TRBV28 and TRBJ2-5; TRBD2 is a weak D gene call, 6 bases matching. What was sequenced was peripheral blood. The clonotype was recovered from a woman aged 55-69 years with acute or convalescent COVID-19. In nucleotides, the sequence is TGTGCCAGCAGTCGGGCGGGGCCCGGGCGGACCCAGTACTTC. The encoded protein is CASSRAGPGRTQYF.